This TCR beta chain was observed in a study of blood T cell repertoires in COVID-19. The overall study: The United States, Italy and Spain provided the acute and convalescent COVID-19 samples. The analysed material was cDNA or gDNA that came from T cells, B-cell-depleted T cells, or PBMCs.

This CDR3 spans 15 amino acids. Germline V CDR1 and CDR2: SNHLY, FYNNEI. The V gene end was trimmed by 8 bases and the J gene end by 4 bases; junction bases not matched to a gene: 8. The authors' processing: Reference gene primer amplification yielded estimated nucleated cell counts. Clones were sequenced by immunoSEQ multiplex PCR, and TCRdb holds only the in-frame ones, with some missing. The DNA was the basis for D and trimming; V, J and clone size are from that table. The sample yields 250,000 to 400,000 clones, around 86% seen once. The sequencing sample was made of peripheral blood. This chain links TRBV2 with TRBJ2-1, with 10 bases lining up with TRBD1. This clonotype originated in a man aged 50-60 years with active or convalescent COVID-19. The CDR3 bases are TGTGCCAGCGGAAGACAGGGGGCGCCTTACAATGAGCAGTTCTTC. It codes for CASGRQGAPYNEQFF.